Listed below are T cell receptor beta chains from one sample, sequenced in a study of T-cell reconstitution after alpha-beta-depleted transplantation in children. TCRdb ran MiXCR on the PCR reads and lists one entry per CDR3 protein. The sample has 400,000 to 500,000 distinct CDR3 sequences, roughly a tenth seen once; the top ten hold roughly 5%. The sequenced sample was PBMCs from the stem cell graft donor, obtained from the stem cell graft. Source of these receptors: a human donor who donated a stem cell graft to a child with acute myeloid leukemia. Each CDR3 is given with its conserved first and last residue. Each record gives: J gene, clone size, D gene, V gene, CDR3 DNA, CDR3 protein. D genes are given only for firm matches. The size entry is marked missing in some rows and otherwise reads once, few, many or a size class.

j_gene: TRBJ1-2; abundance: -; d_gene: TRBD1; v_gene: TRBV20-1; CDR3nt: TGCAGTGCCAGACGGGACAGGGAGGCTGGCTACACCTTC; CDR3aa: CSARRDREAGYTF
j_gene: TRBJ2-6; abundance: few; d_gene: TRBD1; v_gene: TRBV28; CDR3nt: TGTGCCAGCAGTCCAGGGGGTCGTGGGGCCAACGTCCTGACTTTC; CDR3aa: CASSPGGRGANVLTF
j_gene: TRBJ2-2; abundance: -; d_gene: -; v_gene: TRBV6-2/TRBV6-3; CDR3nt: TGTGCCAGCAGTTACACTACGGAAGGTACCTGGGAGCTGTTTTTT; CDR3aa: CASSYTTEGTWELFF
j_gene: TRBJ1-2; abundance: many; d_gene: -; v_gene: TRBV6-1; CDR3nt: TGTGCCAGCAGTGAAACGCAGGGCGACTATGGCTACACCTTC; CDR3aa: CASSETQGDYGYTF
j_gene: TRBJ1-1; abundance: many; d_gene: -; v_gene: TRBV5-1; CDR3nt: TGCGCCAGCAGCTTCCGACAGGTCGACGACACTGAAGCTTTCTTT; CDR3aa: CASSFRQVDDTEAFF
j_gene: TRBJ1-3; abundance: -; d_gene: -; v_gene: TRBV5-5; CDR3nt: TGTGCCAGCAGCTTCCCTTCGGAAGGGCCCACAAGAAACACCATATATTTT; CDR3aa: CASSFPSEGPTRNTIYF
j_gene: TRBJ2-7; abundance: -; d_gene: TRBD2; v_gene: TRBV5-1; CDR3nt: TGCGCCAGCAGTGAGCGGGAGTTCTCCTACGAGCAGTACTTC; CDR3aa: CASSEREFSYEQYF
j_gene: TRBJ1-5; abundance: many; d_gene: -; v_gene: TRBV6-1; CDR3nt: TGTGCCAGCAGTGAACCCTCAGGGATGAATCAGCCCCAGCATTTT; CDR3aa: CASSEPSGMNQPQHF
j_gene: TRBJ2-2; abundance: -; d_gene: -; v_gene: TRBV29-1; CDR3nt: TGCAGCGTTAGCCACACATTCACCGGGGAGCTGTTTTTT; CDR3aa: CSVSHTFTGELFF
j_gene: TRBJ2-5; abundance: -; d_gene: -; v_gene: TRBV29-1; CDR3nt: TGCAGCGTTGACGGACCGAAGCAAGGGACCCAGTACTTC; CDR3aa: CSVDGPKQGTQYF
j_gene: TRBJ2-4; abundance: -; d_gene: TRBD2; v_gene: TRBV20-1; CDR3nt: TGCAGTGCCGACGGGACTAGCGGGATTTTTACCAAAAACATTCAGTACTTC; CDR3aa: CSADGTSGIFTKNIQYF
j_gene: TRBJ2-3; abundance: few; d_gene: TRBD2; v_gene: TRBV20-1; CDR3nt: TGCAGTGCTTCACCGGGACTAGCCCCGGGGGGTACAGATACGCAGTATTTT; CDR3aa: CSASPGLAPGGTDTQYF
j_gene: TRBJ2-1; abundance: many; d_gene: TRBD2; v_gene: TRBV10-3; CDR3nt: TGTGCCATCAGTGAGACGGCTAGGACTAGCGGAAGCTCCTACAATGAGCAGTTCTTC; CDR3aa: CAISETARTSGSSYNEQFF
j_gene: TRBJ1-1; abundance: -; d_gene: -; v_gene: TRBV29-1; CDR3nt: TGCAGCGTCCAGAGGCTGAACACTGAAGCTTTCTTT; CDR3aa: CSVQRLNTEAFF
j_gene: TRBJ2-1; abundance: -; d_gene: TRBD2; v_gene: TRBV5-4; CDR3nt: TGTGCCAGCAGCGCCGGGACTAGCGGGGTAGGATCCTACAATGAGCAGTTCTTC; CDR3aa: CASSAGTSGVGSYNEQFF
j_gene: TRBJ2-3; abundance: many; d_gene: -; v_gene: TRBV15; CDR3nt: TGTGCCACCAGCAGAGGAGGGAACATGGGAGATACGCAGTATTTT; CDR3aa: CATSRGGNMGDTQYF
j_gene: TRBJ1-4; abundance: -; d_gene: -; v_gene: TRBV20-1; CDR3nt: TGCAGTGCGGACAGTGCGTCCAGACTGTTTTTT; CDR3aa: CSADSASRLFF
j_gene: TRBJ2-5; abundance: few; d_gene: TRBD2; v_gene: TRBV12-3/TRBV12-4; CDR3nt: TGTGCCAGCAGTCCGAGCGGGAAGGAGACCCAGTACTTC; CDR3aa: CASSPSGKETQYF
j_gene: TRBJ2-5; abundance: -; d_gene: -; v_gene: TRBV20-1; CDR3nt: TGCAGTGCCCCACGGCAGGCAGGGGGAGGGGAGACCCAGTACTTC; CDR3aa: CSAPRQAGGGETQYF
j_gene: TRBJ1-1; abundance: -; d_gene: TRBD1; v_gene: TRBV6-1; CDR3nt: TGTGCCAGCAGTCGACTTAAGGAGGGGGCCGGCACTGAAGCTTTCTTT; CDR3aa: CASSRLKEGAGTEAFF
j_gene: TRBJ1-4; abundance: few; d_gene: -; v_gene: TRBV12-3/TRBV12-4; CDR3nt: TGTGCCAGCAGTCCCAGGGCCCCTAATGAAAAACTGTTTTTT; CDR3aa: CASSPRAPNEKLFF
j_gene: TRBJ2-5; abundance: -; d_gene: -; v_gene: TRBV7-9; CDR3nt: TGTGCCAGCAGCTTAAGTACCGGGCCACAGTACCAAGAGACCCAGTACTTC; CDR3aa: CASSLSTGPQYQETQYF